One and the same sample provided the 21 T cell receptor beta chains below, sequenced in a study of cytotoxic CD8 clonotypes in ibrutinib-treated CLL. Some clones are missing from TCRdb's copy, which holds only in-frame ones; the method was immunoSEQ multiplex PCR. The data show some 23,000 clones, with roughly two thirds seen just once and roughly 47% held by the top ten. Material: PBMCs, obtained at disease progression, from a patient treated with ibrutinib. The receptors were gathered from a human donor with chronic lymphocytic leukemia.

Written as DNA, the CDR3 is TGTGCCAGCAGTTTCTGGGGACAGTCCATCAACACTGAAGCTTTCTTT. Translation: CASSFWGQSINTEAFF. The chain joins TRBV27 to TRBJ1-1, with 7 bases matching TRBD1. This CDR3 comprises 16 residues. After removal of 3 bases from V and 2 bases from J, the junction contained 9 bases not matched to a gene. The germline V gene has CDR1 MNHEY and CDR2 SMNVEV (reference sequence).

The V gene is TRBV29-1, the J gene TRBJ2-7; a possible D gene is TRBD2 (5 bases). Trimming left V 5 bases short and J 3 bases short, with 8 bases between. CDR1 is SQVTM, CDR2 ANQGSEA, per germline. The length of the CDR3 is 11 residues. The CDR3 here is CSVSGFYEQYF. The CDR3 DNA follows: TGCAGCGTTTCGGGATTCTACGAGCAGTACTTC.

This clone was observed a few times. The V gene is TRBV6-6, the J gene TRBJ1-1; D is undetermined. This CDR3 comprises 11 residues. CDR1 is MNHNY and CDR2 is SVGAGI in the germline V gene (reference sequence). Trimming cost V 6 bases and J 8 bases, with 10 bases left between them. CDR3 in amino acids: CASRLTEEAFF. The CDR3 nucleotides read TGTGCCAGCAGACTTACAGAAGAAGCTTTCTTT.

This sequence joins TRBV7-6 and TRBJ2-5, with 8 bases fitting TRBD1. The junction had 7 bases not matched to a gene; V was cut back by 5 bases and J by 5 bases. This CDR3 is 14 amino acids long. Germline CDR1 and CDR2: SGHVS and FNYEAQ. In DNA, the CDR3 is TGTGCCAGCAGCCTAGGGACAGGACGCGAGACCCAGTACTTC. Its translation is CASSLGTGRETQYF.

The rearrangement uses TRBV6-4 and TRBJ2-7; D is ambiguous. CDR1 MRHNA and CDR2 SNTAGT come from the germline V gene. Deletions cut 4 bases from V and 0 bases from J, with 4 bases between. The CDR3 covers 12 residues. In DNA, the CDR3 is TGTGCCAGCAGTGGCCCCTCCTACGAGCAGTACTTC. Residues: CASSGPSYEQYF.

This chain connects TRBV7-6 to TRBJ2-2; tentative D call: TRBD2 (5 bases). CDR1 and CDR2 (germline): SGHVS, FNYEAQ. There are 16 residues in the CDR3. Trimming left V 0 bases short and J 0 bases short, with 8 bases between. The CDR3 DNA reads as TGTGCCAGCAGCTTAGCGGCGGGCCCGAACACCGGGGAGCTGTTTTTT. Translation: CASSLAAGPNTGELFF.

The chain joins TRBV29-1 to TRBJ1-1, with D uncertain. Deletions cut 4 bases from V and 6 bases from J, with 6 bases between. The CDR3 consists of 10 residues. Per germline, CDR1 SQVTM and CDR2 ANQGSEA. CDR3 amino acids: CSVGLSEAFF. The CDR3 coding sequence is TGCAGCGTTGGTCTGTCTGAAGCTTTCTTT.

V is TRBV2 and J is TRBJ1-5; D perhaps matches TRBD1 (6 bases). The ends were cut back, 7 bases at V and 5 bases at J, with 15 bases in the middle. Germline V CDR1 and CDR2: SNHLY, FYNNEI. CDR3 length: 14 residues. CDR3 nucleotides: TGTGCCAGCAAACAGGGTCCTTTGTATCAGCCCCAGCATTTT. Its translation is CASKQGPLYQPQHF.

The chain joins TRBV9 to TRBJ1-2; D might be TRBD1 (5 bases). Germline-derived CDR1 and CDR2 are SGDLS and YYNGEE. The CDR3 is 14 residues long. V dropped 7 bases and J dropped 3 bases, with 16 bases sitting between them. CDR3: CASAKGPDHYGYTF. CDR3 DNA: TGTGCCAGCGCGAAGGGGCCGGACCACTATGGCTACACCTTC.

The chain has TRBV27 and TRBJ2-2; the D gene is possibly TRBD1 (5 bases). Germline-derived CDR1 and CDR2 are MNHEY and SMNVEV (reference sequence). The V gene lost 8 bases and the J gene lost 0 bases, with 10 bases spanning the gap. This CDR3 contains 14 residues. The CDR3 here is CASRDRANTGELFF. The CDR3 DNA sequence: TGTGCCAGCCGAGACAGAGCGAACACCGGGGAGCTGTTTTTT.

The CDR3 DNA sequence: TGTGCCAGCAGTCCGGCCGGGACCGATGGCTACACCTTC. It yields the protein CASSPAGTDGYTF. The chain carries TRBV27 and TRBJ1-2, with TRBD1 as a possible D gene (5 bases). Trimming took off 5 bases at V and 6 bases at J, with 13 bases between the two ends. The CDR3 contains 13 residues. CDR1 and CDR2 (germline): MNHEY, SMNVEV (reference sequence).

The chain combines TRBV2 with TRBJ2-5, with 10 bases that match TRBD2. This CDR3 contains 13 residues. V gave up 7 bases and J gave up 4 bases; unmatched junction bases: 3. CDR1 SNHLY and CDR2 FYNNEI come from the germline V gene. The CDR3 DNA follows: TGTGCCAGCACCGGGACTAGCGCAGAGACCCAGTACTTC. The encoded protein is CASTGTSAETQYF.

This chain connects TRBV7-9 to TRBJ2-7; D is uncertain. The CDR3 totals 14 residues. The V end lost 4 bases, the J end lost 2 bases, and 12 bases lay between the germline ends. Germline-derived CDR1 and CDR2 are SEHNR and FQNEAQ (reference sequence). CDR3 region: CASSSALNTYEQYF. The CDR3 region has the DNA TGTGCCAGCAGCTCCGCTCTTAACACCTACGAGCAGTACTTC. Using reference TRBV7-9 and TRBJ2-7 for the parts outside the CDR3, the full variable domain is DTGVSQNPRHKITKRGQNVTFRCDPISEHNRLYWYRQTLGQGPEFLTYFQNEAQLEKSRLLSDRFSAERPKGSFSTLEIQRTEQGDSAMYLCASSSALNTYEQYFGPGTRLTVT.

This clone turned up a few times. This chain uses TRBV7-9 with TRBJ1-6; D uncertain. Trimming removed 1 base from V and 3 bases from J, with 4 bases in between. The CDR3 covers 14 residues. Germline V gives CDR1 SEHNR, CDR2 FQNEAQ (reference sequence). CDR3 loop: CASSLGGYNSPLHF. CDR3 nucleotide sequence: TGTGCCAGCAGCTTAGGAGGCTATAATTCACCCCTCCACTTT.

There are many counts of this clone. This rearrangement joins TRBV7-9 to TRBJ2-7; D is possibly TRBD1 (6 bases). The V end was cut by 5 bases, the J end by 0 bases, with 14 bases between. From germline, CDR1 is SEHNR and CDR2 FQNEAQ (reference sequence). This CDR3 contains 15 residues. The CDR3 is CASSGLQGHSYEQYF. The CDR3 coding sequence is TGTGCCAGCAGCGGGCTACAGGGCCACTCCTACGAGCAGTACTTC. Supplemented by reference TRBV7-9 and TRBJ2-7, the full variable domain reads DTGVSQNPRHKITKRGQNVTFRCDPISEHNRLYWYRQTLGQGPEFLTYFQNEAQLEKSRLLSDRFSAERPKGSFSTLEIQRTEQGDSAMYLCASSGLQGHSYEQYFGPGTRLTVT.

The V call is TRBV29-1, the J call TRBJ1-1; 7 nucleotides match TRBD1. The CDR3 is 12 residues long. With 3 bases clipped from V and 11 bases from J, the junction kept 9 bases outside the gene matches. Germline CDR1 and CDR2: SQVTM and ANQGSEA. DNA for the CDR3: TGCAGCGTTGATATGGTTCAGGGGGTGGCTTTCTTT. Encoded protein: CSVDMVQGVAFF.

The chain has TRBV14 and TRBJ1-1; D not resolved. This CDR3 has 17 amino acids. V was pared by 1 base and J by 3 bases, with 18 bases between. CDR1 is SGHDN and CDR2 is FVKESK in the germline V gene. The CDR3 nucleotides read TGTGCCAGCAGCCAAGGAGGGCCGTTAGATATTCACACTGAAGCTTTCTTT. It specifies CASSQGGPLDIHTEAFF.

By frequency in the sample, this clone is medium-sized. The CDR3 DNA reads as TGTGCCACCCGACAAAACACTGAAGCTTTCTTT. Residues: CATRQNTEAFF. The chain links TRBV13 to TRBJ1-1; D call uncertain. Trimming left V 10 bases short and J 2 bases short, with 8 bases between. Germline V gene lookup returns CDR1 PRHDT and CDR2 FYEKMQ (reference sequence). The CDR3 is made up of 11 amino acids.

The V call is TRBV4-2, the J call TRBJ1-2; no reliable D call. CDR3 length equals 14 residues. Germline CDR1 LGHNA, CDR2 YNFKEQ. V was pared by 0 bases and J by 2 bases, with 7 bases between. Written as DNA, the CDR3 is TGTGCCAGCAGCCAAGATAGCATAAACTATGGCTACACCTTC. Translated, it gives CASSQDSINYGYTF.

This chain links TRBV19 with TRBJ1-4; TRBD1 matches 8 bases. The V gene's germline CDR1 is LNHDA and CDR2 SQIVND (reference sequence). V lost 5 bases to trimming and J lost 5 bases; unmatched junction nucleotides: 10. The CDR3 totals 16 residues. The CDR3 nucleotides are TGTGCCAGTAGTGGGCACAGGGGGAGGGGGAATGAAAAACTGTTTTTT. Amino acid sequence: CASSGHRGRGNEKLFF.

This chain connects TRBV11-3 to TRBJ2-2; D uncertain. This CDR3 spans 12 amino acids. V was pared by 4 bases and J by 6 bases, with 6 bases between. Germline V gene data show CDR1 as SGHNT and CDR2 as YENEEA. CDR3 bases: TGTGCCAGCAGCTCCCGAGCCGGGGAGCTGTTTTTT. Translated, it gives CASSSRAGELFF. Together with reference TRBV11-3 and TRBJ2-2, the CDR3 gives the full variable domain: EAGVVQSPRYKIIEKKQPVAFWCNPISGHNTLYWYLQNLGQGPELLIRYENEEAVDDSQLPKDRFSAERLKGVDSTLKIQPAELGDSAVYLCASSSRAGELFFGEGSRLTVL.